The clone carrying this T cell receptor beta chain was observed at least ten times. The antigen remains unidentified. Germline assignment: CDR1 LNHDA and CDR2 SQIVND (reference sequence). V dropped 5 bases and J dropped 0 bases, with 14 bases sitting between them. The CDR3 length is 16 residues. An absence of ophthalmopathy progression within 18 months meant stable Graves' hyperthyroidism. Patients aged 18 to 65 had newly diagnosed hyperthyroidism of under 2 months' duration. Fresh peripheral blood, approximately 10 ml, was the source of the PBMCs. The sample comes from a study of T cells in Graves' hyperthyroidism and ophthalmopathy. Findings of the study overall: The blood repertoire included most of the expanded thyroid clonotypes above 0.001.

RNA transcripts gave rise to amplified TCR beta CDR3 regions. The TCR CDR3 was amplified in a first-round RT-PCR using the HTBI primer set. TCRdb re-called the multiplex PCR reads through MiXCR, storing one row per CDR3 protein. The sample includes around 500,000 distinct CDR3 sequences, roughly 14% of them seen just once. This TCR was recovered from a woman aged 18-30 years with Graves' hyperthyroidism. The V call is TRBV19, the J call TRBJ2-1; TRBD2 might be the D (6 bases). Source material: blood. The CDR3, as DNA: TGTGCCAGTAGTGGGGACTCTCTCCGCTCCTACAATGAGCAGTTCTTC. Translated, it gives CASSGDSLRSYNEQFF.